This T cell receptor beta chain originates from a study of Ad26.COV2.S vaccination and SARS-CoV-2 variants. Findings and limits, study-wide: Vaccinees reportedly had broad spike-specific CD8+ and CD4+ T cell responses. Measurement of non-spike TCR breadth gave similar results in vaccine and placebo recipients.

Sequenced by immunoSEQ multiplex PCR; TCRdb stores in-frame clones only, minus some. The table lists 350,000 to 400,000 clones, more than 85% of them singletons, with 3.5% in the top ten. As for this clone: Its matching antigen is unknown.

As for treatment: 15 to 20 received Ad26.COV2.S at low or high dose, single or two shots; five or six received placebo; per-sample allocation not given. The samples were gathered on day 63 after the first injection of vaccine or placebo. This clonotype was sampled from a person aged 18-60 years who received the Ad26.COV2.S COVID-19 vaccine or a placebo. The sample here was peripheral blood, taken in a trial of Ad26.COV2.S vaccine versus placebo.

CDR3 sequence: CASSDNRAIVDTQYF. In DNA form, the CDR3 reads TGTGCCAGCAGTGATAACAGGGCAATTGTTGATACGCAGTATTTT. The chain joins TRBV2 to TRBJ2-3, with a possible D match to TRBD1 (6 bases). Germline V CDR1 and CDR2: SNHLY, FYNNEI. V lost 3 bases and J lost 6, with 16 bases in between. This CDR3 region has 15 residues.